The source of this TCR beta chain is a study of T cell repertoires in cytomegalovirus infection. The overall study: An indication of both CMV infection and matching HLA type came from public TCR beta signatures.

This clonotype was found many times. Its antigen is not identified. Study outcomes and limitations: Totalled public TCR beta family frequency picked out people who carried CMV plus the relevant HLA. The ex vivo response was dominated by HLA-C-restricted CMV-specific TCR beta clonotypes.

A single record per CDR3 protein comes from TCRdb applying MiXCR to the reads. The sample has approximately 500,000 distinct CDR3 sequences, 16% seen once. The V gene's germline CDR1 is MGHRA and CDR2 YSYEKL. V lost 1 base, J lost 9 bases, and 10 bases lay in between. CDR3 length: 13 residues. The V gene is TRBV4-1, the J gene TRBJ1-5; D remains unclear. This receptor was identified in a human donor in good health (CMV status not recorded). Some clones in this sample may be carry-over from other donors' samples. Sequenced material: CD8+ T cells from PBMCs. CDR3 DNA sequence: TGCGCCAGCAGCCAAGGGGAAGGGTCGCCCCAGCATTTT. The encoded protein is CASSQGEGSPQHF.